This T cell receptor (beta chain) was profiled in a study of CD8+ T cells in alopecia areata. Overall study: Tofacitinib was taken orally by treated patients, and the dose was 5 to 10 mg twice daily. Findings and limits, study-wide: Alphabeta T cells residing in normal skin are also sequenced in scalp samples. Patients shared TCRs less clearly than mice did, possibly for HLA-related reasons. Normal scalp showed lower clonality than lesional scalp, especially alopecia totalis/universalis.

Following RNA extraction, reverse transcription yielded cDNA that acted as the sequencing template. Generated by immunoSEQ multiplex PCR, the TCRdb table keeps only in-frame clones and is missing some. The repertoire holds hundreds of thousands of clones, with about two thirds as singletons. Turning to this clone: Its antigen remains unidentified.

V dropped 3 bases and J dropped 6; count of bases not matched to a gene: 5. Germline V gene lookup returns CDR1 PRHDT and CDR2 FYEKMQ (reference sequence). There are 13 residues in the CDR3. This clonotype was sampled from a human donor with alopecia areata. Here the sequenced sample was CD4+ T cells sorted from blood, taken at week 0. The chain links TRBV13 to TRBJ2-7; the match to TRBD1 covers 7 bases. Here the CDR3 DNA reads TGTGCCAGCAGCTTGACAGGGACACGCGAGCAGTACTTC. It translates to CASSLTGTREQYF.